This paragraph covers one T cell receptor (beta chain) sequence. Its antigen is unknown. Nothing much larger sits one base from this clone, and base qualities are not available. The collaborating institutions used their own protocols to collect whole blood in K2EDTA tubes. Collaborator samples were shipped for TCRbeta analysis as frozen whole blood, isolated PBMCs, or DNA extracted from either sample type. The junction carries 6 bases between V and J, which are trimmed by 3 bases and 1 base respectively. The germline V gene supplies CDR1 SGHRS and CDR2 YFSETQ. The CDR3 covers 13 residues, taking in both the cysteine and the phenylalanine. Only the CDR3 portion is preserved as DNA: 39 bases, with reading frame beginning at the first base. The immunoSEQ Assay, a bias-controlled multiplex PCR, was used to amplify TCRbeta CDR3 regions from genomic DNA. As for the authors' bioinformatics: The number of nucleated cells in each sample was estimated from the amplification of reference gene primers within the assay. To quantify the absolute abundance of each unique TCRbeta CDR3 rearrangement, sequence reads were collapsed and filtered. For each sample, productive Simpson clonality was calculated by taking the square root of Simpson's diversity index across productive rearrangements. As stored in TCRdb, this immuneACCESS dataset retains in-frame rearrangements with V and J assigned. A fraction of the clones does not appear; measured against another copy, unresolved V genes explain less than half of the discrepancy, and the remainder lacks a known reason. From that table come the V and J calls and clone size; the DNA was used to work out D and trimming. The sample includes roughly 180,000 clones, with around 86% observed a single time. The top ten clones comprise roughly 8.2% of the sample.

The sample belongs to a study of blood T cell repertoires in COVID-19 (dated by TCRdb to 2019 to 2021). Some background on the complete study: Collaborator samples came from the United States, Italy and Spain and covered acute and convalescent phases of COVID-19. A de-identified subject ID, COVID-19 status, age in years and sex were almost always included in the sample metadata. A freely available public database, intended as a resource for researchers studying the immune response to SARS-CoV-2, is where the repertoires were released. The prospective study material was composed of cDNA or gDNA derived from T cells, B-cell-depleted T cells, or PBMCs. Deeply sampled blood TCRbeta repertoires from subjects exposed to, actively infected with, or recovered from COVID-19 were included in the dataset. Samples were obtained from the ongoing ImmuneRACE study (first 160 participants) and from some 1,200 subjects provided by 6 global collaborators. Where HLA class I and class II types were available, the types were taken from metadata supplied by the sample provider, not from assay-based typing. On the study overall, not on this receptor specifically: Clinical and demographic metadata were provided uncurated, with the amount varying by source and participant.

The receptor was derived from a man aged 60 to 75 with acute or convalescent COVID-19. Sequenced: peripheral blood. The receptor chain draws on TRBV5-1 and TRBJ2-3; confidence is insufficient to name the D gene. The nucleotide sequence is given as TGCGCCAGCAGCTCCCCTGGCACAGATACGCAGTATTTT. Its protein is CASSSPGTDTQYF.